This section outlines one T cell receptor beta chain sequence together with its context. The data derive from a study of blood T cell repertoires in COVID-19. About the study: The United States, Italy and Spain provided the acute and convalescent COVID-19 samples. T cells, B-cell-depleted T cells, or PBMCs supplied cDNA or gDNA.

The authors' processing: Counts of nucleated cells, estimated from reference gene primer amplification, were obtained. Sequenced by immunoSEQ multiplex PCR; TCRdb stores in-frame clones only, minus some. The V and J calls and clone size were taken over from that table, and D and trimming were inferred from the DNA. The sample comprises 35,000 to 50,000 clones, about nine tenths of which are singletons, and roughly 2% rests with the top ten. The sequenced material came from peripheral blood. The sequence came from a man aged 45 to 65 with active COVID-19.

The CDR3 DNA is TGTGCCAGCTCACCATTTGGCAGGGAAGGCTATGGCTACACCTTC. Its translation is CASSPFGREGYGYTF. The V call is TRBV18, the J call TRBJ1-2; weak D call: TRBD1 (5 bases). Germline loops: CDR1 KGHSH, CDR2 LQKENI. CDR3 size: 15 residues. V gave up 2 bases and J gave up 4 bases, with 14 bases separating them.